A selection of T cell receptor beta chains follows, all from one sample in a study of shared clonotypes between healthy human individuals. Assay used: immunoSEQ multiplex PCR; TCRdb lists only in-frame clones, some missing. Of about 510,000 clones listed, more than 65% are singletons. Sequenced material: PBMCs. The receptor source for this set is a woman in her 40s in good health. Some clones in this sample may be carry-over from other donors' samples. Each CDR3 is given with its conserved first and last residue. Each record gives: D gene, V gene, clone size, J gene, CDR3 DNA, CDR3 protein. A D gene is named only where the DNA matches it firmly. The size entry is marked missing in some rows and otherwise reads once, few, many or a size class.

.	TRBV7-8	once	TRBJ1-1	TGTGCCAGCAGCCCCGACTGGGGGGCGAACACTGAAGCTTTCTTT	CASSPDWGANTEAFF
.	TRBV11-2	.	TRBJ1-1	TGTGCCAGCAGCTCACAGATGAACACTGAAGCTTTCTTT	CASSSQMNTEAFF
.	TRBV21-1	.	TRBJ2-7	TGTGCCACCGAAGGACAGGGGGCCTCCTACGAGCAGTACTTC	CATEGQGASYEQYF
.	TRBV19	.	TRBJ2-1	TGTGCCAGTACCCTCTCGAGCGCGAGCTCCTACAATGAGCAGTTCTTC	CASTLSSASSYNEQFF
.	TRBV6-6	once	TRBJ1-5	TGTGCCAGCAGAATCTCGGGGGGCAATCAGCCCCAGCATTTT	CASRISGGNQPQHF
TRBD2	TRBV29-1	.	TRBJ2-3	TGCAGCGCAAGGGGACTAGCGGGAGGGTATCTGTATTTT	CSARGLAGGYLYF
.	TRBV4-2	.	TRBJ1-3	TGTGCCAGCAGCCAAGCTTATGATGGAAACACCATATATTTT	CASSQAYDGNTIYF
TRBD2	TRBV28	.	TRBJ2-7	TGTGCCAGCAGCTTCCTCCCAGCGGGGGGAACCTACGAGCAGTACTTC	CASSFLPAGGTYEQYF
.	TRBV5-6	.	TRBJ2-7	TGTGCCAGAAGCTGTCCCACGAGACGGTCCGAGCAGTACTTC	CARSCPTRRSEQYF
TRBD1	TRBV28	.	TRBJ1-1	TGTGCCAGCAGTTTCGCCGGACAGGTAAACACTGAAGCTTTCTTT	CASSFAGQVNTEAFF
.	TRBV25-1	.	TRBJ1-1	TGTGCCAGCAGGCGGCCCGGTGGGGGGCCAGCTTTCTTT	CASRRPGGGPAFF
TRBD2	TRBV7-2	once	TRBJ2-5	TGTGCCAGCAGCGTACGGACTAGCTGGGAGACCCAGTACTTC	CASSVRTSWETQYF